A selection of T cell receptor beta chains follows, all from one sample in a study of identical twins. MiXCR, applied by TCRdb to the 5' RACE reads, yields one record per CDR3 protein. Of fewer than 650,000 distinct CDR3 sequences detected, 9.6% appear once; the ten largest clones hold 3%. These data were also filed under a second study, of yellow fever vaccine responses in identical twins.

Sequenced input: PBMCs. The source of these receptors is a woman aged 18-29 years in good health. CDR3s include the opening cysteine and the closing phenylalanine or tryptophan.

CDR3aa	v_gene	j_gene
CSVRADYNEQFF	TRBV29-1	TRBJ2-1
CASSLGSSHNEQFF	TRBV7-9	TRBJ2-1
CASRGTSPETQYF	TRBV6-2/TRBV6-3	TRBJ2-5
CASSPQGAMNTEAFF	TRBV11-2	TRBJ1-1
CAISEGLAGGYEQYF	TRBV10-3	TRBJ2-7
CSARVRQVGTQYF	TRBV20-1	TRBJ2-5
CATFGPQHF	TRBV23-1	TRBJ1-5
CASTKQGAGDTQYF	TRBV6-1	TRBJ2-3
CASSADDPNYGYTF	TRBV9	TRBJ1-2
CASSPIRQGALGELFF	TRBV28	TRBJ2-2
CSALDHNEQFF	TRBV29-1	TRBJ2-1
CASSDGLAVETQYF	TRBV27	TRBJ2-5
CASSLVKETQYF	TRBV7-2	TRBJ2-5
CSARAGAGANVLTF	TRBV20-1	TRBJ2-6
CASSQLSGIGDTQYF	TRBV4-3	TRBJ2-3
CSARDPVQENYGYTF	TRBV20-1	TRBJ1-2
CATATGSTGWQYF	TRBV6-2/TRBV6-3	TRBJ2-7
CASSQERTSGNTIYF	TRBV4-1	TRBJ1-3
CASRLPPAGMITDTQYF	TRBV7-9	TRBJ2-3
CASSPSLGLRNEQFF	TRBV7-2	TRBJ2-1
CASSSLAGAYEQYF	TRBV12-3/TRBV12-4	TRBJ2-7
CASSLVSTVQETQYF	TRBV7-2	TRBJ2-5
CASSPSLKADTQYF	TRBV12-3/TRBV12-4	TRBJ2-3